This T cell receptor (beta chain) was found in a study of cytomegalovirus exposure and HLA in healthy donors. Study-level results: Most TCR beta V segments were productive about 90% or about 30% of the time in an earlier analysis. Rarity characterized most TCR sequences, yet some public TCRs appeared in many donors.

With respect to this clone: Antigen specificity is unknown.

Likely unrecorded immune exposures existed in these nominally healthy donors. Germline CDR1 and CDR2: WSHSY and SAAADI. There are 14 residues in the CDR3. V was trimmed by 4 bases and J by 6 bases, leaving 13 bases between them. Primers: 60 Vbeta forward and 13 Jbeta reverse. Clones were read by immunoSEQ multiplex PCR, and TCRdb kept only the in-frame ones, dropping some. Found here are 100,000 to 150,000 clones, roughly 79% of them singletons; the top ten hold roughly 1.5%. The sequenced material came from PBMCs. The TCR sequence derives from a woman younger than 35 in good health and CMV-seronegative. J is TRBJ1-5 and V is TRBV10-2, with D tentatively TRBD1 (6 bases). The CDR3 bases are TGCGCCAGCAGTGTAGCAGGGGAGCCTCAGCCCCAGCATTTT. This gives the protein CASSVAGEPQPQHF.